One TCR beta chain is described in this entry. J was trimmed by 5 bases and V by 3 bases; bases with no gene match: 12. The CDR3 totals 17 residues. Looked up from germline, CDR1 is SGHVS and CDR2 is FNYEAQ. TCRdb fed the PCR reads into MiXCR, producing one record per CDR3 protein. The sample shows some 14,000 distinct CDR3 sequences, more than 45% of them seen only once. The data originate from a study of tumor-infiltrating lymphocytes in oesophageal squamous cell carcinoma. Sequencing was done on a sample of blood. This sequence joins TRBV7-6 and TRBJ2-3; 9 bases line up with TRBD2. This receptor was identified in a female donor with esophageal squamous cell carcinoma. CDR3 sequence reads: CASSLGNQREAGDTQYF. Written as DNA, the CDR3 is TGTGCCAGCAGCTTGGGGAACCAGCGGGAGGCCGGAGATACGCAGTATTTT. Complete variable domain (other parts from reference TRBV7-6 and TRBJ2-3): GAGVSQSPRYKVTKRGQDVALRCDPISGHVSLYWYRQALGQGPEFLTYFNYEAQQDKSGLPNDRFSAERPEGSISTLTIQRTEQRDSAMYRCASSLGNQREAGDTQYFGPGTRLTVL.